This T cell receptor (beta chain) was sequenced for a study of cytomegalovirus exposure and HLA in healthy donors. Study-level results: Later findings reportedly placed an Asian-associated ancestry cluster below the 666-donor mean for N-insertions. Cytomegalovirus-associated TCR beta chains were listed, numbering 150 to 200.

The PCR had 60 Vbeta and 13 Jbeta primers. Libraries were prepared by immunoSEQ multiplex PCR; TCRdb keeps only in-frame clonotypes and omits some of them. The sample contains about 160,000 clones, 55% to 75% of which appear only once. This clone has more than one count but fewer than ten. The target antigen is unknown. This TCR came from a woman aged 60-70 years in good health and CMV-seropositive. Source material: PBMCs.

As DNA, the CDR3 is TGTGCCAGTAGTATAGGGGGGCGATACAATGAGCAGTTCTTC. This gives the protein CASSIGGRYNEQFF. The chain uses TRBV19 and TRBJ2-1; possibly TRBD1 for D (6 bases). V was pared by 1 base and J by 4 bases, with 8 bases between. The germline gives CDR1 LNHDA, CDR2 SQIVND (reference sequence). CDR3 size: 14 residues.